This T cell receptor (beta chain) stems from a study of control samples from healthy donors and cancer patients. Trimming took off 5 bases at V and 1 base at J, with 8 bases between the two ends. CDR3 length equals 13 residues. Sequencing was performed with immunoSEQ multiplex PCR; in TCRdb, only in-frame clones are kept and a portion is missing. The profile shows roughly 150,000 clones, 80% to 90% of them singletons. This chain uses TRBV12-3 or TRBV12-4 with TRBJ2-5, with D possibly matching TRBD1 (6 bases). The source is a man between 18 and 29 years old in good health. Sequencing was carried out using blood. Here the CDR3 reads CASSRDIQETQYF. The CDR3 bases are TGTGCCAGCAGTCGGGACATCCAAGAGACCCAGTACTTC.